The rows below give T cell receptor beta chains drawn from one sample of a study of cytomegalovirus exposure and HLA in healthy donors. The assay was immunoSEQ multiplex PCR, and TCRdb's table has in-frame clones only and misses some. The repertoire holds about 120,000 clones, with around 80% as singletons. The specimen was PBMCs. Receptors originate from a young man in good health and CMV-seropositive. Each CDR3 is given with its conserved first and last residue. D genes are given only for firm matches. Clone size appears in some rows only: once, few, many, or a class for an expanded clone.

j_call: TRBJ2-3; v_call: TRBV28; d_call: -; clone_size: -; cdr3_length: 15; cdr3_nt: TGTGCCAGCAGTTTGCTTGCACTAGCAGGTGATACGCAGTATTTT; cdr3_aa: CASSLLALAGDTQYF
j_call: TRBJ2-2; v_call: TRBV4-3; d_call: TRBD1; clone_size: -; cdr3_length: 16; cdr3_nt: TGCGCCAGCAGCCCCCAGACAGGGGGTAACACCGGGGAGCTGTTTTTT; cdr3_aa: CASSPQTGGNTGELFF
j_call: TRBJ1-3; v_call: TRBV28; d_call: -; clone_size: -; cdr3_length: 17; cdr3_nt: TGTGCCAGCAGTTTAGGCTCTAGGGGCCGTCGGGGAAACACCATATATTTT; cdr3_aa: CASSLGSRGRRGNTIYF
j_call: TRBJ2-7; v_call: TRBV4-3; d_call: -; clone_size: -; cdr3_length: 14; cdr3_nt: TGCGCCAGCAGCCAATTTACAGGGTCCTACGAGCAGTACTTC; cdr3_aa: CASSQFTGSYEQYF
j_call: TRBJ1-3; v_call: TRBV5-1; d_call: -; clone_size: -; cdr3_length: 14; cdr3_nt: TGCGCCAGCAGCTCTCAGGGTTCTGGAAACACCATATATTTT; cdr3_aa: CASSSQGSGNTIYF
j_call: TRBJ1-2; v_call: TRBV19; d_call: TRBD1; clone_size: -; cdr3_length: 16; cdr3_nt: TGTGCCAGTAGTACTTTCTCCGGGACAGATAACTATGGCTACACCTTC; cdr3_aa: CASSTFSGTDNYGYTF
j_call: TRBJ2-2; v_call: TRBV7-9; d_call: -; clone_size: -; cdr3_length: 13; cdr3_nt: TGTGCCAGCAGCTTTACAGGGACCGGGGAGCTGTTTTTT; cdr3_aa: CASSFTGTGELFF
j_call: TRBJ2-7; v_call: TRBV6-5; d_call: TRBD1; clone_size: -; cdr3_length: 15; cdr3_nt: TGTGCCAGCAGTTCACAGGGGGGTGGTTCCTACGAGCAGTACTTC; cdr3_aa: CASSSQGGGSYEQYF
j_call: TRBJ2-1; v_call: TRBV5-1; d_call: -; clone_size: -; cdr3_length: 13; cdr3_nt: TGCGCCAGCAGCTTCCAGACTACAAATGAGCAGTTCTTC; cdr3_aa: CASSFQTTNEQFF
j_call: TRBJ1-2; v_call: TRBV30; d_call: -; clone_size: -; cdr3_length: 12; cdr3_nt: TGTGCCTGGAGTCGACAGGACTATGGCTACACCTTC; cdr3_aa: CAWSRQDYGYTF
j_call: TRBJ1-1; v_call: TRBV5-1; d_call: TRBD1; clone_size: -; cdr3_length: 15; cdr3_nt: TGCGCCAGCAGCCCGGGACAGGGACTGAACACTGAAGCTTTCTTT; cdr3_aa: CASSPGQGLNTEAFF
j_call: TRBJ1-5; v_call: TRBV5-1; d_call: TRBD1; clone_size: -; cdr3_length: 13; cdr3_nt: TGCGCCAGCCGGACAGGGGACAATCAGCCCCAGCATTTT; cdr3_aa: CASRTGDNQPQHF
j_call: TRBJ1-2; v_call: TRBV4-1; d_call: -; clone_size: -; cdr3_length: 16; cdr3_nt: TGCGCCAGCAGCCAAGATCGTACAGGGTTTATCTATGGCTACACCTTC; cdr3_aa: CASSQDRTGFIYGYTF
j_call: TRBJ1-2; v_call: TRBV7-9; d_call: -; clone_size: -; cdr3_length: 11; cdr3_nt: TGTGCCAGCAGCCTCAGGGGTGGCTACACCTTC; cdr3_aa: CASSLRGGYTF
j_call: TRBJ2-7; v_call: TRBV6-6; d_call: -; clone_size: few; cdr3_length: 13; cdr3_nt: TGTGCCAGCAGCATCGGCACAGGCTACGAGCAGTACTTC; cdr3_aa: CASSIGTGYEQYF
j_call: TRBJ2-5; v_call: TRBV2; d_call: -; clone_size: -; cdr3_length: 16; cdr3_nt: TGTGCCAGCCGACCCCTTGGACAGATGAACCAAGAGACCCAGTACTTC; cdr3_aa: CASRPLGQMNQETQYF
j_call: TRBJ2-5; v_call: TRBV12-5; d_call: TRBD2; clone_size: -; cdr3_length: 13; cdr3_nt: TGTGCTAGTGGTTCCGAGGGAGGGGAGGCCCAGTACTTC; cdr3_aa: CASGSEGGEAQYF
j_call: TRBJ1-2; v_call: TRBV6-1; d_call: -; clone_size: few; cdr3_length: 12; cdr3_nt: TGTGCCAGCAGTGAACCTCAGGGGGGCTACACCTTC; cdr3_aa: CASSEPQGGYTF
j_call: TRBJ2-7; v_call: TRBV9; d_call: TRBD1; clone_size: -; cdr3_length: 14; cdr3_nt: TGTGCCAGCAGCTACCGGGACAGGGACTACGAGCAGTACTTC; cdr3_aa: CASSYRDRDYEQYF
j_call: TRBJ2-6; v_call: TRBV6-5; d_call: -; clone_size: few; cdr3_length: 15; cdr3_nt: TGTGCCAGCAGCCTAACCGGGTCTGGGGCCAACGTCCTGACTTTC; cdr3_aa: CASSLTGSGANVLTF
j_call: TRBJ1-2; v_call: TRBV6-5; d_call: TRBD1; clone_size: few; cdr3_length: 14; cdr3_nt: TGTGCCAGCAGTAAACGACAGGGCCCCTATGGCTACACCTTC; cdr3_aa: CASSKRQGPYGYTF
j_call: TRBJ2-1; v_call: TRBV6-1; d_call: -; clone_size: many; cdr3_length: 14; cdr3_nt: TGTGCCAGCAGTGCGCGAGGCTCCTACAATGAGCAGTTCTTC; cdr3_aa: CASSARGSYNEQFF
j_call: TRBJ2-7; v_call: TRBV15; d_call: TRBD1; clone_size: -; cdr3_length: 19; cdr3_nt: TGTGCCACCAGCAGAGATTTTGGACAGGGCCCTTTACGGCCCTACGAGCAGTACTTC; cdr3_aa: CATSRDFGQGPLRPYEQYF
j_call: TRBJ1-2; v_call: TRBV6-5; d_call: -; clone_size: -; cdr3_length: 14; cdr3_nt: TGTGCCAGCAGTTACCGGCAGGGGAATTATGGCTACACCTTC; cdr3_aa: CASSYRQGNYGYTF
j_call: TRBJ1-4; v_call: TRBV9; d_call: -; clone_size: -; cdr3_length: 13; cdr3_nt: TGTGCCAGCAGCCTAGGGCCCGATGAAAAACTGTTTTTT; cdr3_aa: CASSLGPDEKLFF
j_call: TRBJ2-7; v_call: TRBV5-5; d_call: TRBD2; clone_size: -; cdr3_length: 14; cdr3_nt: TGTGCCAGCAGCTTGAGCGGGGGGCCCCGGGAGCAGTACTTC; cdr3_aa: CASSLSGGPREQYF
j_call: TRBJ2-1; v_call: TRBV7-2; d_call: -; clone_size: -; cdr3_length: 15; cdr3_nt: TGTGCCAGCAGCCCCTGGTTGGCTCCCAACAATGAGCAGTTCTTC; cdr3_aa: CASSPWLAPNNEQFF
j_call: TRBJ1-2; v_call: TRBV6-5; d_call: -; clone_size: -; cdr3_length: 13; cdr3_nt: TGTGCCACGATCTTACCGGGCAGGGCTGGCTACACCTTC; cdr3_aa: CATILPGRAGYTF
j_call: TRBJ1-3; v_call: TRBV7-6; d_call: -; clone_size: -; cdr3_length: 15; cdr3_nt: TGTGCCAGCAGCGGACTGGCGGGGCCCGGAAACACCATATATTTT; cdr3_aa: CASSGLAGPGNTIYF
j_call: TRBJ1-2; v_call: TRBV10-2; d_call: -; clone_size: -; cdr3_length: 15; cdr3_nt: TGCGCCAGCGACCCCGGGAGAGAAGTTGACTATGGCTACACCTTC; cdr3_aa: CASDPGREVDYGYTF
j_call: TRBJ1-5; v_call: TRBV4-1; d_call: -; clone_size: -; cdr3_length: 13; cdr3_nt: TGCGCCAGCAGCCTCGGGGGGGATCAGCCCCAGCATTTT; cdr3_aa: CASSLGGDQPQHF
j_call: TRBJ1-3; v_call: TRBV28; d_call: -; clone_size: -; cdr3_length: 18; cdr3_nt: TGTGCCAGCAGTTTATTGGTTGGAGTAGAGACCTCTGGAAACACCATATATTTT; cdr3_aa: CASSLLVGVETSGNTIYF
j_call: TRBJ2-7; v_call: TRBV20-1; d_call: TRBD2; clone_size: -; cdr3_length: 11; cdr3_nt: TGCAGTGGCGGGAGCTCCTACGAGCAGTACTTC; cdr3_aa: CSGGSSYEQYF
j_call: TRBJ1-1; v_call: TRBV5-1; d_call: -; clone_size: few; cdr3_length: 14; cdr3_nt: TGCGCCAGCAGCCAGGGACACTCCAACACTGAAGCTTTCTTT; cdr3_aa: CASSQGHSNTEAFF
j_call: TRBJ1-3; v_call: TRBV4-1; d_call: -; clone_size: few; cdr3_length: 14; cdr3_nt: TGCGCCAGCAGCCAAGAACCAGCTGGAAACACCATATATTTT; cdr3_aa: CASSQEPAGNTIYF
j_call: TRBJ1-4; v_call: TRBV6-5; d_call: -; clone_size: -; cdr3_length: 16; cdr3_nt: TGTGCCAGCAGTTACACAGGGCCCACAACTAATGAAAAACTGTTTTTT; cdr3_aa: CASSYTGPTTNEKLFF
j_call: TRBJ2-3; v_call: TRBV9; d_call: TRBD1; clone_size: few; cdr3_length: 14; cdr3_nt: TGTGCCAGCAGCGCACAGGGGTGGGCAGATACGCAGTATTTT; cdr3_aa: CASSAQGWADTQYF
j_call: TRBJ1-1; v_call: TRBV28; d_call: -; clone_size: -; cdr3_length: 14; cdr3_nt: TGTGCCAGCAGTTTTGAGCCCCTCAAGCCTGAAGCTTTCTTT; cdr3_aa: CASSFEPLKPEAFF
j_call: TRBJ1-1; v_call: TRBV7-6; d_call: TRBD1; clone_size: -; cdr3_length: 18; cdr3_nt: TGTGCCAGCAGCTTGCGGGGGCCGGGACAGGGGTTGAACACTGAAGCTTTCTTT; cdr3_aa: CASSLRGPGQGLNTEAFF